Described below is a single TCR beta chain sequence and its context. The data derive from a study of blood T cell repertoires in COVID-19. Turning to the study itself: PBMCs, B-cell-depleted T cells, or T cells provided the cDNA or gDNA that made up the material.

The trim removed 3 bases at V and 2 bases at J, leaving 16 bases unmatched. The CDR3 has 20 amino acids. The germline CDR1 and CDR2 sequences are LNHDA and SQIVND (reference sequence). In the original processing: The authors estimated nucleated cell counts from reference gene primer amplification. Repertoires were generated with immunoSEQ multiplex PCR, while TCRdb's copy carries only in-frame clones and drops some. V, J and clone size are those of that table, while D and trimming were read from the DNA. In the table there are approximately 26,000 clones, roughly 87% of which are singletons. The sequencing input was peripheral blood. This TCR derives from a human donor with acute or convalescent COVID-19. The donor label of this sample is uncertain. The rearrangement uses TRBV19 and TRBJ2-4, with 10 bases matching TRBD2. In nucleotides, the CDR3 is TGTGCCAGTAGTATCCTTGGGGGAGTAACTAGCGGGACAACCAAAAACATTCAGTACTTC. Its translation: CASSILGGVTSGTTKNIQYF.